This T cell receptor (beta chain) was documented in a study of cytomegalovirus exposure and HLA in healthy donors (dated by TCRdb to about 2017). Describing the broader study: An earlier analysis of about 530 of the donors reported about 260 Gb of sequence data and 90 million to 120 million unique TCR beta sequences obtained from roughly 180 million T cells. An early release covering roughly 640 HLA-typed donors comprised 250 to 350 gigabases of sequencing data and roughly 86 million unique TCR sequences. The genetic ancestry cluster associated with self-reported Caucasian donors included about 81% of the 350 to 500 genotyped donors. The study aimed to test whether signatures of past pathogen exposure could be identified by cataloging public T cell receptors. The study profiled the T cell repertoires of 666 subjects by immunosequencing and related them to cytomegalovirus serostatus. Along with the approximately 620-subject first cohort, a separate validation cohort of 120 different subjects was used. To predict cytomegalovirus infection status, the study brought together high-throughput TCR immunosequencing, statistical association of individual TCRs with disease status, and machine learning. In a later analysis, previously published TCR beta repertoires from several hundred donors were re-analyzed and high-resolution HLA genotyping was added so that TCR occurrence patterns could be studied. The later analysis used no new phenotypic data to find candidate immune exposures, relying instead on TCR beta sequences and their occurrence across donors. In an earlier analysis of 550 to 700 of the donors, high-throughput TCR beta sequencing was used to judge whether each TCR beta V gene segment behaved as functional or pseudogenic. Donor age, sex, ethnicity and CMV serostatus were compiled together with the repertoire data. In a later genetic analysis, genome-wide SNP genotypes for about 55% of the roughly 700 donors were used, and that subset was treated as a discovery cohort. All discovery cohort repertoires had been generated using a single sequencing platform. Class I and class II HLA loci were covered by the typing at four-digit resolution. Typing coverage differed by locus: A, B, C, DRB1 and DQB1 were typed in roughly 620-630 donors, DQA1 in around 500, DPA1 in 600 to 610, and DPB1 in around 440. About five DR-DQ haplotypes were treated as single units for association and clustering because of strong linkage in the cohort. On average, 235,054 unique TCR beta nucleotide sequences were sequenced per donor among 350 to 400 genotyped donors of the cohort, with 15% to 20% of those sequences being non-productive.

In regard to this clone: The antigen it binds to is not known. The input lacks base qualities; no much larger clone sits a single base away.

The cohort consisted of approximately 690 healthy bone marrow donors. At the time of sampling, all cohort members were nominally healthy, though unrecorded immune exposures were likely present. The donor was CMV seropositive and belonged to the group of about 290 seropositive cohort members. A peripheral blood sample was provided by each donor, and peripheral blood mononuclear cells were used for TCR beta sequencing. The Qiagen DNeasy Blood Extraction Kit was used to extract genomic DNA from the blood cell samples. Trimming leaves V shorter by 5 bases and J shorter by 6 bases, with the junction holding 5 bases beyond the gene matches. Looking up the germline V gene (reference sequence) yields CDR1 LNHDA and CDR2 SQIVND. The CDR3 goes from the cysteine to the phenylalanine over 13 residues. Only CDR3 DNA is held: 39 bases, read in frame from base 1. Broad study findings and their caveats: An earlier analysis of 587 of the donors showed that most TCR beta V segments appeared in productive rearrangements either about 90% or about 30% of the time, which broadly matched IMGT annotations. According to the authors, the approach could potentially be generalized to other disease states and immunological phenotypes. In a later analysis, HLA-associated TCR beta chains showed more clonal expansion and lower generation probabilities than non-associated chains that were equally common. The classifier was reported to diagnose cytomegalovirus status with high specificity and sensitivity in both the original cohort and the validation cohort. Because counts were too low, approximately 15 rarely observed V segments, including chromosome 9 orphons, were excluded from the earlier analysis of around 640 of the donors. At a false discovery rate of 0.05, a later analysis linked around 17,000 TCR beta sequences to specific HLA alleles. In this cohort, only TCR beta chains were sequenced, and detectable features were limited by the absence of alpha or paired-chain data. In a later genetic analysis, fewer N-insertions in productive TCRs were reported among donors in an Asian-associated ancestry cluster than the 666-donor mean. In the study, 150 to 200 TCR beta chains were listed as associated with cytomegalovirus. Correlated functional status among segregating V segments might reflect linkage disequilibrium, but an unknown experimental factor could not be ruled out. Most CMV-associated TCR beta chains appeared to be HLA-restricted in a later analysis, and the HLA associations seemed to be driven largely by CMV exposure. A group of highly shared sequence variants was considered likely to be a technical artifact of the sequencing pipeline. Immune exposure information for the cohort was limited to CMV serostatus. Sequencing depth was assumed to be roughly uniform across donors in the presence/absence analyses, though that assumption may not hold. In a later analysis, TCR association rates were found to vary across HLA loci, with the most associated TCRs seen for DRB1 alleles and the fewest for HLA-C alleles. Some IMGT-functional V segments, including TRBV6-2 and TRBV6-3, could not be distinguished by the 87-base-pair reads and were therefore excluded. A later analysis reported that several top co-occurrence clusters appeared linked to parvovirus B19, influenza, CMV and Epstein-Barr virus. In vitro tests confirmed that a few of the cytomegalovirus-associated TCR beta chains recognize cytomegalovirus antigens. Most TCR sequences were seen in very few donors, while some public TCRs were found in many individuals. A further reported finding was that TCR beta sequences accurately predicted the HLA-A and HLA-B alleles for most subjects in the first cohort. When HLA alleles, especially DR and DQ, strongly co-occurred, TCR associations were difficult to assign to individual alleles. An association between a missense DCLRE1C variant and V-gene and J-gene trimming of TCR beta chains was found in a later genetic analysis and replicated in an independent cohort. Because some donors lacked HLA typing at each locus, the association tests relied only on the typed subset.

Library creation used the immunoSEQ multiplex PCR assay. For the multiplex PCR, a mixture combining 60 forward primers for TCR Vbeta segments and 13 reverse primers for TCR Jbeta segments was used. A multiplex PCR assay on genomic DNA amplified the CDR3 region of rearranged TCR beta genes. The amplified TCR beta libraries were sequenced on the Illumina HiSeq System as 87-base-pair reads. The study's processing was this. In a later analysis, tens of millions of unique TCR beta chains were counted across the approximately 640 repertoires, and approximately 11 million of these chains were shared by at least two donors. Raw reads were error-corrected and collapsed into unique sequences by a nearest-neighbor algorithm in which closely related sequences were merged to remove PCR and sequencing errors. CDR3 sequences were aligned to IMGT reference sequences to assign V, D and J gene segments. For a sequence to be retained, a match of at least six nucleotides to both a V gene segment and a J gene segment was required. A rearrangement was called productive if the CDR3 had no stop codons and remained in frame with V and J, and every other rearrangement was called non-productive. Following IMGT convention, CDR3 was defined as the stretch from the second conserved V-encoded cysteine up to the conserved J-encoded phenylalanine. In an earlier analysis of 550 to 650 of the donors, sequences lacking an unambiguous match to a single V gene segment were excluded. An earlier analysis of fewer than 750 of the donors called V segments functional above 56.7% productive rearrangements and segregating when the between-donor standard deviation exceeded 5%. A statistical classification framework was built for diagnosing cytomegalovirus status from the catalog of TCR beta chain sequences. A later analysis assigned V and J genes by comparing TCR nucleotide sequences with IMGT/GENE-DB human TR gene sequences. Using the TCRdist pipeline, a later analysis assigned CDR3 sequences along with most-parsimonious VDJ recombination scenarios. In a later analysis, each TCR beta chain was defined by its CDR3 amino acid sequence together with its V-gene family, and reads lacking a unique V-gene family were excluded. A later analysis removed 500 to 600 highly shared, low-generation-probability nucleotide sequences to deal with suspected cross-contamination and a sequencing artifact. In a later analysis, a clonal expansion index for each public chain was calculated from normalized within-repertoire ranks of inferred template counts. In a later analysis, generation probabilities were computed using a VDJ recombination model fitted to out-of-frame rearrangements, and the results were checked against IGoR. A later analysis scored TCR-TCR, TCR-HLA and TCR-CMV co-occurrence with hypergeometric tests, applying a repertoire-size bias correction to TCR pairs. False discovery rates were estimated in a later analysis by permuting HLA or CMV assignments 20 times. A later analysis grouped co-occurring TCRs with DBSCAN, adding TCRdist sequence similarity when clustering within HLA-allele-positive subsets. Repertoires with fewer than 30,000 or more than 120,000 public chains, plus five repertoires with anomalous nucleotide sharing, were excluded from co-occurrence clustering. Sourced from immuneACCESS, this table was stored by TCRdb with only in-frame sequences that have V and J called. A share of the clones is absent; for the studies checked, an unresolved V gene accounts for under half, and the remainder has no known explanation. The D gene and trimming were derived from the DNA, and the V and J assignments and clone size from that table. The sample table lists 70,000 to 85,000 clones, about 60% of them with a count of one. The ten most abundant clones make up around 5% of the sample.

The TCR was taken from a man between 25 and 39 years old in good health and CMV-seropositive. Material: PBMCs. The chain is encoded by TRBV19 joined to TRBJ1-1, with TRBD1 identical over 8 junction bases. The DNA reads TGTGCCAGTAGTCAGGGGGCTTACGCTGAAGCTTTCTTT. Its amino acids are CASSQGAYAEAFF.